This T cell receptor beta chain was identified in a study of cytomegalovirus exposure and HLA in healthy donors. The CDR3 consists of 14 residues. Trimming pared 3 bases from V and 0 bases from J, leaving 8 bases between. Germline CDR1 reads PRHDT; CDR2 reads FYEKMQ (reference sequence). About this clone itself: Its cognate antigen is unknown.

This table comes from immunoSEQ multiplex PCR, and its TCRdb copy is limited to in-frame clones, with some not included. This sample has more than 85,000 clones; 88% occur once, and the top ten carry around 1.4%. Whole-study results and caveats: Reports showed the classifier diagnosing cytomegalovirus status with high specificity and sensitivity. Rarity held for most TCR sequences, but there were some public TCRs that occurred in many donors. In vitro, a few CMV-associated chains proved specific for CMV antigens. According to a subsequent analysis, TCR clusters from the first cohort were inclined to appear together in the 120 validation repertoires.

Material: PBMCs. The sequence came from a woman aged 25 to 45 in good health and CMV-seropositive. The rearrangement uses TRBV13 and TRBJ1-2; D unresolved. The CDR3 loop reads CASSLGRANYGYTF. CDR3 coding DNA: TGTGCCAGCAGCTTGGGGAGAGCTAACTATGGCTACACCTTC. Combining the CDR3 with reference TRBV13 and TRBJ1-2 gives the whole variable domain AAGVIQSPRHLIKEKRETATLKCYPIPRHDTVYWYQQGPGQDPQFLISFYEKMQSDKGSIPDRFSAQQFSDYHSELNMSSLELGDSALYFCASSLGRANYGYTFGSGTRLTVV.